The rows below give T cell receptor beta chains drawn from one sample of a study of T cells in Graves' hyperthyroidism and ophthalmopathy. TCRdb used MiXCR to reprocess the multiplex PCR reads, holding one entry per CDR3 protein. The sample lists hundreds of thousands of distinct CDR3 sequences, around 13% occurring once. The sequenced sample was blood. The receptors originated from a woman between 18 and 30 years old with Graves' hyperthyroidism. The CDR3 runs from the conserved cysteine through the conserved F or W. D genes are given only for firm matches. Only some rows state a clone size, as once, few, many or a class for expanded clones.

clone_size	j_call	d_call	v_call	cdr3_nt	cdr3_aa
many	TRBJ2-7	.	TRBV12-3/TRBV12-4	TGTGCCAGCAGTACCGCGCCCCCCGGGTCCTACGAGCAGTACTTC	CASSTAPPGSYEQYF
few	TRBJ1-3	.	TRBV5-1	TGCGCCAGCAGCTCTAACTTCTTGGGGACTGGAAACACCATATATTTT	CASSSNFLGTGNTIYF
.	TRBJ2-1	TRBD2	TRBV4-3	TGCGCCAGCAGCCAAGACGCGGGAGGGGGCGATGAGCAGTTCTTC	CASSQDAGGGDEQFF
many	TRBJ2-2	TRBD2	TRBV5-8	TGTGCCAGCAGCCCACCGGGGGGGGTGGACACCGGGGAGCTGTTTTTT	CASSPPGGVDTGELFF
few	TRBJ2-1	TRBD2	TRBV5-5	TGTGCCAGCAGCTGGTACCTAGCGGGGGGTCACAATGAGCAGTTCTTC	CASSWYLAGGHNEQFF
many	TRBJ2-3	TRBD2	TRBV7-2	TGTGCCAGCAGCTTATCGCTAGCGGGAGTCCTAGATACGCAGTATTTT	CASSLSLAGVLDTQYF
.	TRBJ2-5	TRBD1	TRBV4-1	TGCGCCAGCAGCCAAGCCCCCGGGACAGGGATTGGAGGGCAAGAGACCCAGTACTTC	CASSQAPGTGIGGQETQYF
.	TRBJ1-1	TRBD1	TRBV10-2	TGCGCCAGCAGTGAGATGACAGGGTTAGGTACTGAAGCTTTCTTT	CASSEMTGLGTEAFF
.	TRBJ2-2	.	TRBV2	TGTGCCAGCAGTGAAGTGGGAACTAACACCGGGGAGCTGTTTTTT	CASSEVGTNTGELFF
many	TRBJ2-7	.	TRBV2	TGTGCCAGCATTGAGACTTCCCGGGAGCAGTACTTC	CASIETSREQYF
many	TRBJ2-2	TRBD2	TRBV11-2	TGTGCCAGCAGCTTGCCCAAGGGACTAGCGGACACCGGGGAGCTGTTTTTT	CASSLPKGLADTGELFF
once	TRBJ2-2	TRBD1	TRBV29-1	TGCAGCCCACCAAGGGGGCTTTCTTCAGGGGAGATGTTTTTT	CSPPRGLSSGEMFF
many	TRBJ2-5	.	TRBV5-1	TGCGCCAGCAGCTTGGGCCGAGGCTTAGGGGAGACCCAGTACTTC	CASSLGRGLGETQYF
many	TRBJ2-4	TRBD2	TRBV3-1	TGTGCCAGCAGCCAAAGTGGCGGGGGGGCCGAACGGAGCATTCAGTACTTC	CASSQSGGGAERSIQYF
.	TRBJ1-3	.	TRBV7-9	TGTGCCAGCAGCTTATTGGAACACGGAAACACCATATATTTT	CASSLLEHGNTIYF
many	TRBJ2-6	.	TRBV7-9	TGTGCCAGCAGCTCGACTAGAGTTTCGGTCTCTGGGGCCAACGTCCTGACTTTC	CASSSTRVSVSGANVLTF
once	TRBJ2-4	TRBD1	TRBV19	TGTGCCAGTAGTGTCGGACAGGGAGGAAACATTCAGTACTTC	CASSVGQGGNIQYF
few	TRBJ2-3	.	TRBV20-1	TGCAGTGCGACTACTAGCTACGATACGCAGTATTTT	CSATTSYDTQYF
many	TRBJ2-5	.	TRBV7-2	TGTGCCAGCAGCCCAGGACTCACTAAGGGGACCCAGTACTTC	CASSPGLTKGTQYF
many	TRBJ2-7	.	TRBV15	TGTGCCACCAGCAGCGGGACATTAGACGAGCAGTACTTC	CATSSGTLDEQYF
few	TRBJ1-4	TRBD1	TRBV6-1	TGTGCCAGCAGTTCTTCAGGGGGGCAGGGTGAAAAACTGTTTTTT	CASSSSGGQGEKLFF
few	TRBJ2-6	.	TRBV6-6	TGTGCCAGCAGTTACTTTGGTGGGGCCAACGTCCTGACTTTC	CASSYFGGANVLTF
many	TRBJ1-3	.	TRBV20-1	TGCAGTGCTAGAGATCGCGTCAGCTCCTCTGGAAACACCATATATTTT	CSARDRVSSSGNTIYF
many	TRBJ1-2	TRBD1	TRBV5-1	TGCGCCAGCAGCACGGGGACAGGGAGAGCCTATGGCTACACCTTC	CASSTGTGRAYGYTF
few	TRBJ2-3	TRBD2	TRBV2	TGTGCCAGCGGGGGACTAGCGGGAACGGATACGCAGTATTTT	CASGGLAGTDTQYF